This TCR beta chain emerged from a study of response to subunit inactivated influenza vaccine (dated 2018 in TCRdb). In terms of the full investigation: Deep quantitative T cell receptor repertoire profiling was used in the study to track responses to a trivalent subunit inactivated influenza vaccine.

The receptor library was made with RT-PCR. The sequencer listed for this sample is Illumina HiSeq 2500. TCRdb cleaned the public reads at Q25 with fastp, built clones with MiXCR and kept in-frame beta chains. CDR3 protein sequences are deduplicated, and each keeps its most common genes and DNA. The sample yields around 760,000 distinct CDR3 sequences; roughly 14% were counted once. The ten largest clonotypes hold 5.5% to 7% of the sample. On this clonotype itself: Its antigen is still unknown. No qualities accompany the bases; no much larger clone lies one base away.

Counted from cysteine to phenylalanine, this CDR3 has 15 amino acids. Only the CDR3 region is kept as DNA, spanning 45 bases read in frame from base 1. In the germline V gene, CDR1 corresponds to SGHTA and CDR2 to FQGNSA. V is clipped by 5 bases and J by 2 bases, and the sequence between their germline boundaries is 16 bases long. Study-wide conclusions, independent of this receptor: It was suggested by the authors that each seasonal influenza vaccination may recruit only a limited number of new T cells.

The source material was PBMCs from blood, sampled around 14 days before vaccination. The sequence was obtained from a man aged 45-65 years who received an inactivated influenza vaccine. Donor details come from another sample of the same person, matched by shared clones. The sequence joins TRBV7-2 to TRBJ2-7, and the D gene may be TRBD1, 5 bases matching. In nucleotide form, the sequence is TGTGCCAGCAGCACAAACGGACATAAAGCCTACGAGCAGTACTTC. Translated, it gives CASSTNGHKAYEQYF.